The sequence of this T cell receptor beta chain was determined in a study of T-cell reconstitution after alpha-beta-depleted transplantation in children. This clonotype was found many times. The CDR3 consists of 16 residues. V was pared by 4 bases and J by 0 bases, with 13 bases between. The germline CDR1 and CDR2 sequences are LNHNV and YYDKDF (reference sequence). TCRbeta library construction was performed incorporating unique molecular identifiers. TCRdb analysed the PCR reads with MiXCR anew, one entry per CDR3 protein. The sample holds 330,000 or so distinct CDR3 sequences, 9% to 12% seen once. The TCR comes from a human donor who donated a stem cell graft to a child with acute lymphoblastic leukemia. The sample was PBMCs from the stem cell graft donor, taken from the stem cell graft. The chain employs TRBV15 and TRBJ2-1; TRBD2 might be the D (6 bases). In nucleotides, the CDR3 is TGTGCCACCAGCAACCCGGCGACTAGCTCCTACAATGAGCAGTTCTTC. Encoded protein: CATSNPATSSYNEQFF.